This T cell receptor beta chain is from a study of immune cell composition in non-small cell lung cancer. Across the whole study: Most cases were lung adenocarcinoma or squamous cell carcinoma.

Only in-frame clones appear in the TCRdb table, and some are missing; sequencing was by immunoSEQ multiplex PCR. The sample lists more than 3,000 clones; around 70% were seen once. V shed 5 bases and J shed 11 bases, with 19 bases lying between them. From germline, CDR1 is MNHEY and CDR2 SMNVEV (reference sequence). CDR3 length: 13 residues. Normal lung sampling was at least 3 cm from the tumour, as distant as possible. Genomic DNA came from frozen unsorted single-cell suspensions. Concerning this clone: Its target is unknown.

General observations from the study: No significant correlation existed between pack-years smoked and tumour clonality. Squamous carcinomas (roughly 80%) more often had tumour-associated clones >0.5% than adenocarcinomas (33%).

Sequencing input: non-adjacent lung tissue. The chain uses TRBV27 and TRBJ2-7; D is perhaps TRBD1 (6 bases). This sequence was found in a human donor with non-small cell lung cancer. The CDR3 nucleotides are TGTGCCAGCAGTCCTCGTTGGGGGCGCTTGGAGTACTTC. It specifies CASSPRWGRLEYF.